This TCR beta chain stems from a study of blood T cells in healthy people across ages. A few counts support this clonotype. A junction boundary mismatches the germline segment, possibly from a read error. The germline V gene encodes CDR1 SEHNR and CDR2 FQNEAQ (reference sequence). The CDR3 runs to 13 residues. Combining a sample-barcoded 5' primer with a J-beta primer mix, a second PCR ran for 7 to 11 cycles. TCRdb passed the 5' RACE reads through MiXCR, listing each CDR3 protein once. The sample holds around 500,000 distinct CDR3 sequences; 25% to 35% are singletons and the top ten take roughly 3.5%. This same sample was also taken into another study, of T cells of mothers and their children. That investigation notes: Over 9.5 million reads per mother and about 3 million per child were obtained.

The rearrangement uses TRBV7-9 and TRBJ2-1; 7 bases fit TRBD1. The sample taken for sequencing was blood. The receptor's source is a boy between 2 and 10 years old in good health. Here the CDR3 DNA reads TGTGCCAGCAGCCGAAGCGACAGGGTAGGGGAGTTTTTC. As protein: CASSRSDRVGEFF.